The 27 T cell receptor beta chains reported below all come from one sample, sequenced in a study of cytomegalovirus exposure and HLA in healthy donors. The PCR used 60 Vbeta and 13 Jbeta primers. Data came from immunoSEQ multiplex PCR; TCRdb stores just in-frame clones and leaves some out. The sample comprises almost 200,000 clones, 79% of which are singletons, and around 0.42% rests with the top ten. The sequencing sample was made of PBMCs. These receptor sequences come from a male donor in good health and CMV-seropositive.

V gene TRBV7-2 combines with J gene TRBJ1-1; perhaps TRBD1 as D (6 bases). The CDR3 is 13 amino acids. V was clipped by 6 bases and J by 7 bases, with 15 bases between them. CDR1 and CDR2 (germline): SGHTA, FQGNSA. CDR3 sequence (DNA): TGTGCCAGCAGTCTTCGGGACAAACATGAAGCTTTCTTT. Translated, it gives CASSLRDKHEAFF. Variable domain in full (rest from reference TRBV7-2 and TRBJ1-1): GAGVSQSPSNKVTEKGKDVELRCDPISGHTALYWYRQSLGQGLEFLIYFQGNSAPDKSGLPSDRFSAERTGGSVSTLTIQRTQQEDSAVYLCASSLRDKHEAFFGQGTRLTVV.

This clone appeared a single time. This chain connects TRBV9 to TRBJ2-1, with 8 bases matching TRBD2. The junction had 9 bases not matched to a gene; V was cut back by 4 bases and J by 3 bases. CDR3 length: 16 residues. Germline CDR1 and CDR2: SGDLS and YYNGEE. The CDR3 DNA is TGTGCCAGCAGCCCCTTCTCAGGGACTAGCTACAATGAGCAGTTCTTC. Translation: CASSPFSGTSYNEQFF.

CDR3 amino acids: CATSRDLQYSGYTF. The CDR3 DNA reads TGTGCCACCAGCAGAGATCTCCAGTATTCTGGCTACACCTTC. The rearrangement uses TRBV15 and TRBJ1-2; D gene unclear. Trimming cost V 0 bases and J 7 bases, with 12 bases left between them. The CDR3 covers 14 residues. Looked up from germline, CDR1 is LNHNV and CDR2 is YYDKDF (reference sequence).

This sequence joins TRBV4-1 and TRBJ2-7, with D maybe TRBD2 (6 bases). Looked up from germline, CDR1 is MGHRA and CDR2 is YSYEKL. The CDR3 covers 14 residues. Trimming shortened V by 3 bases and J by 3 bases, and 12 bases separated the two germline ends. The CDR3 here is CASSQTGTFYEQYF. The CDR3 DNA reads TGCGCCAGCAGCCAGACCGGGACTTTCTACGAGCAGTACTTC.

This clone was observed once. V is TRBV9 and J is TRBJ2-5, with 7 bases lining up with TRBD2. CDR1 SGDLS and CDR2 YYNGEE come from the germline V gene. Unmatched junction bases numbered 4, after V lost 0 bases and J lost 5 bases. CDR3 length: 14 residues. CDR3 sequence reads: CASSVGGRGETQYF. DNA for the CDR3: TGTGCCAGCAGCGTAGGTGGGAGGGGCGAGACCCAGTACTTC. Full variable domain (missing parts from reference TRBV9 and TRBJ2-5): DSGVTQTPKHLITATGQRVTLRCSPRSGDLSVYWYQQSLDQGLQFLIQYYNGEERAKGNILERFSAQQFPDLHSELNLSSLELGDSALYFCASSVGGRGETQYFGPGTRLLVL.

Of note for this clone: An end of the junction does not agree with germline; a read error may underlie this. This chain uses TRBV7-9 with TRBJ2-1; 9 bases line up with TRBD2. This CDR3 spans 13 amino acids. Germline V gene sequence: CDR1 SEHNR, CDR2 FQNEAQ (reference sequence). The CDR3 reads CSSRRSGSSEQFF. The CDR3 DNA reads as TGTTCCAGCAGACGTAGCGGGAGTAGTGAGCAGTTCTTC.

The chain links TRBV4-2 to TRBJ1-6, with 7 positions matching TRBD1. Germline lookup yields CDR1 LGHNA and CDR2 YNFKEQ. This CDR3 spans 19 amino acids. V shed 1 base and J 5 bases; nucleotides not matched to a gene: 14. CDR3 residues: CASSQAAKVTGTDNSPLHF. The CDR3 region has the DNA TGTGCCAGCAGCCAAGCTGCTAAGGTGACCGGGACAGATAATTCACCCCTCCACTTT.

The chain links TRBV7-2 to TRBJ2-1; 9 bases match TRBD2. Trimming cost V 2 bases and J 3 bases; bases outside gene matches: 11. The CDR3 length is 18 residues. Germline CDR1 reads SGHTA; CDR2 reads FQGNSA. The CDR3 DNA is TGTGCCAGCAGCTTACCGCTCCGCGGGGGGGCCTTCTACAATGAGCAGTTCTTC. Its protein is CASSLPLRGGAFYNEQFF.

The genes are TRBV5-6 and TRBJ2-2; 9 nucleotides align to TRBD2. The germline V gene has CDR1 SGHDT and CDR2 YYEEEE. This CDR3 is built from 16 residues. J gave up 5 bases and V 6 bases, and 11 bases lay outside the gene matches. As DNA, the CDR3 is TGTGCCAGCACCACATGGCGGGGGGGCAGTACCGGGGAGCTGTTTTTT. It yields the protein CASTTWRGGSTGELFF.

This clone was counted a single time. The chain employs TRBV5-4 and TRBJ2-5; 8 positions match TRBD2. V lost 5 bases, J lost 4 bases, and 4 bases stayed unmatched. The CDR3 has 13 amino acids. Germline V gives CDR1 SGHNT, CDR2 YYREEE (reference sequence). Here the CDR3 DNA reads TGTGCCAGCAGGGGACTAGGAGGAGAGACCCAGTACTTC. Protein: CASRGLGGETQYF.

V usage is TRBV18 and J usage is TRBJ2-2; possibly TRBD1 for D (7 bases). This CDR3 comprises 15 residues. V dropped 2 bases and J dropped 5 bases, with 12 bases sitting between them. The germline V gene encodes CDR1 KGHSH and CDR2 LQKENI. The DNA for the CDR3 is TGTGCCAGCTCACCAGCAGGGGGGAGTACCGGGGAGCTGTTTTTT. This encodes CASSPAGGSTGELFF.

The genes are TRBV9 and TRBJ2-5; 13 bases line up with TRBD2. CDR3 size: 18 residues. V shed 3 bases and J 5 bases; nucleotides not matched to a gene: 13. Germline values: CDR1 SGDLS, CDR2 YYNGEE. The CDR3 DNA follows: TGTGCCAGCAGCGGTGCAAGTAGACTAGCGGGGGGCTGGGAGACCCAGTACTTC. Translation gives CASSGASRLAGGWETQYF.

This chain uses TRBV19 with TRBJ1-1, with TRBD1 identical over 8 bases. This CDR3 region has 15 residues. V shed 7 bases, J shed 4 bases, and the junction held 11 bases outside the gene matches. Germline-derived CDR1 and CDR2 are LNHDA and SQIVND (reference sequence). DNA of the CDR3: TGTGCCAGTATCTCCGGGACAGGTAGCAGCACTGAAGCTTTCTTT. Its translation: CASISGTGSSTEAFF.

CDR3 amino acids: CAWGGLGSGNQPQHF. In DNA form, the CDR3 reads TGTGCCTGGGGAGGATTGGGTTCTGGCAATCAGCCCCAGCATTTT. This chain links TRBV30 with TRBJ1-5; no firm D call. The CDR3 loop spans 15 amino acids. Germline CDR1 and CDR2: GTSNPN and SVGIG (reference sequence). The ends were cut back, 5 bases at V and 2 bases at J, with 16 bases in the middle. Full variable domain (remainder filled in from reference TRBV30 and TRBJ1-5): SQTIHQWPATLVQPVGSPLSLECTVEGTSNPNLYWYRQAAGRGLQLLFYSVGIGQISSEVPQNLSASRPQDRQFILSSKKLLLSDSGFYLCAWGGLGSGNQPQHFGDGTRLSIL.

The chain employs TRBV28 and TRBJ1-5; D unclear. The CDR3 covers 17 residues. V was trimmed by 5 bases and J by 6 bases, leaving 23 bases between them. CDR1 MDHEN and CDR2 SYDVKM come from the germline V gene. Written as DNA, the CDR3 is TGTGCCAGCAGTAGAAAGGCCGGGGTCCCGTCTGGTCAGCCCCAGCATTTT. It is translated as CASSRKAGVPSGQPQHF. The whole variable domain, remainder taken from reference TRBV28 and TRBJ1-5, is DVKVTQSSRYLVKRTGEKVFLECVQDMDHENMFWYRQDPGLGLRLIYFSYDVKMKEKGDIPEGYSVSREKKERFSLILESASTNQTSMYLCASSRKAGVPSGQPQHFGDGTRLSIL.

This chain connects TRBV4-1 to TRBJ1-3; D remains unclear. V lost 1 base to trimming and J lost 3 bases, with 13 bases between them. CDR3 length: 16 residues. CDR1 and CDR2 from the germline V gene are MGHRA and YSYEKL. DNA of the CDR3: TGCGCCAGCAGCCAAGCCCCGGAGTTGGTTGGAAACACCATATATTTT. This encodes CASSQAPELVGNTIYF.

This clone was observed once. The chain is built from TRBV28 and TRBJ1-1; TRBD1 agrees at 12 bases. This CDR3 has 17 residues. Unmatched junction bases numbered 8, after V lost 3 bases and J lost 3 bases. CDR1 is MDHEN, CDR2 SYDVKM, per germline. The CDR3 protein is CASSLLPGQGADTEAFF. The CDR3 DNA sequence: TGTGCCAGCAGTTTGCTTCCGGGACAGGGGGCGGACACTGAAGCTTTCTTT. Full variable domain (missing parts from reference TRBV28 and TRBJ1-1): DVKVTQSSRYLVKRTGEKVFLECVQDMDHENMFWYRQDPGLGLRLIYFSYDVKMKEKGDIPEGYSVSREKKERFSLILESASTNQTSMYLCASSLLPGQGADTEAFFGQGTRLTVV.

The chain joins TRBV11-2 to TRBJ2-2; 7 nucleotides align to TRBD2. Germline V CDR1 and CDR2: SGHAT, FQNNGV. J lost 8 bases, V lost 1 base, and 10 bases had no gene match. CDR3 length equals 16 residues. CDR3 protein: CASSLVAGAFLGELFF. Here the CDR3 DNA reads TGTGCCAGCAGCTTAGTTGCGGGAGCCTTCTTGGGGGAGCTGTTTTTT.

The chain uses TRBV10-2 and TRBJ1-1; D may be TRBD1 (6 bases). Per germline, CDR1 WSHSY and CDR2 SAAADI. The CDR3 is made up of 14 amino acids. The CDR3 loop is CAGSRGARGTEAFF. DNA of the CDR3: TGCGCGGGATCTCGGGGGGCGCGGGGAACTGAAGCTTTCTTT.

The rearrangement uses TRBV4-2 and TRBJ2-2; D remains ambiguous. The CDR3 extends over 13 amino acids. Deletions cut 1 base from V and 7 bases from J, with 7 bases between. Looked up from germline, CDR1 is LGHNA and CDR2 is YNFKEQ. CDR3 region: CASSQVLYGELFF. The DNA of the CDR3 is TGTGCCAGCAGCCAAGTGCTCTACGGGGAGCTGTTTTTT.

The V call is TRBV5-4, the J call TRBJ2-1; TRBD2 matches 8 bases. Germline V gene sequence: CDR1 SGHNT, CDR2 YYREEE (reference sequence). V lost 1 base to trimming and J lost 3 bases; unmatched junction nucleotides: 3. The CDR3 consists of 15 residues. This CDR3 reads CASSLSSGSYNEQFF. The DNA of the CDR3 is TGTGCCAGCAGCTTGAGCAGCGGGAGCTACAATGAGCAGTTCTTC.

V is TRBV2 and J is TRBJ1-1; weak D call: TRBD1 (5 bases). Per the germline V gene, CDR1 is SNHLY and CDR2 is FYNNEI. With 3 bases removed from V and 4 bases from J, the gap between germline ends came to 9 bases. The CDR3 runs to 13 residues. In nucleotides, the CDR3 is TGTGCCAGCAGTGACCGGGGGGTCACTGAAGCTTTCTTT. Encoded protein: CASSDRGVTEAFF.

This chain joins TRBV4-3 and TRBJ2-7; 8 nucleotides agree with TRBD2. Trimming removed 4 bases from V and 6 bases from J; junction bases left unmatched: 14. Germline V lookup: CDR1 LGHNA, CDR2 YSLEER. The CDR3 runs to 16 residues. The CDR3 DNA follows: TGCGCCAGCAGCCTTCTGACTAGCGCGGCTCGACGCGAGCAGTACTTC. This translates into CASSLLTSAARREQYF.

The CDR3 sequence is CASSTWDRGLRNIQYF. CDR3 DNA sequence: TGTGCCAGCAGTACCTGGGACAGGGGGCTGAGAAACATTCAGTACTTC. This chain joins TRBV7-2 and TRBJ2-4; 12 bases match TRBD1. CDR1 and CDR2 from the germline V gene are SGHTA and FQGNSA. CDR3 size: 16 residues. V lost 6 bases, J lost 6 bases, and 9 bases stayed unmatched.

The CDR3, as DNA: TGTGCCAGCTCACCACAGGAGACAGCGAACTCCTACGAGCAGTACTTC. This encodes CASSPQETANSYEQYF. V and J are TRBV18 and TRBJ2-7; possibly TRBD1 for D (5 bases). The germline V gene has CDR1 KGHSH and CDR2 LQKENI. This CDR3 comprises 16 residues. Trimming stripped 1 base from V and 0 bases from J, with 13 bases between.

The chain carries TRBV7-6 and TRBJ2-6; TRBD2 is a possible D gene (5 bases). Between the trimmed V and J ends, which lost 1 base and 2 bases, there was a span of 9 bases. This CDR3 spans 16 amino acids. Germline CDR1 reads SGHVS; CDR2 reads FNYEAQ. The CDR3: CASSLVVGTGANVLTF. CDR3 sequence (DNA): TGTGCCAGCAGCTTAGTGGTCGGGACTGGGGCCAACGTCCTGACTTTC.

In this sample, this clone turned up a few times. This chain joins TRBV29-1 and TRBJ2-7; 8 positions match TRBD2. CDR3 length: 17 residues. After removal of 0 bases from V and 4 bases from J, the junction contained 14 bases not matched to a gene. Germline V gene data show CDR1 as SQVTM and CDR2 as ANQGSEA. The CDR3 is CSVEDRERKAGGYEQYF. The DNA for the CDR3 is TGCAGCGTTGAAGATCGGGAGAGGAAGGCGGGAGGTTACGAGCAGTACTTC.